The clone carrying this TCR beta chain was recorded many times. Its antigen is currently unknown. This sample was taken from a study of neurological immune-mediated disorders. Across the study: Multiple sclerosis patients numbered some 35, with approximately 31 relapsing-remitting and 3 secondary progressive.

CDR1 and CDR2 from the germline V gene are SGHDT and YYEEEE. Germline trimming cut 4 bases from V and 6 bases from J; bases unmatched to any gene: 7. The CDR3 is 14 amino acids. The method for making cDNA was 5'RACE, and it used 10-nucleotide random UMIs. Each CDR3 protein gets one entry after TCRdb re-called the 5' RACE reads with MiXCR. The table shows about 95,000 distinct CDR3 sequences, with around 3.4% occurring only once. The unsorted libraries originated from 2 million PBMCs kept at -80 C. Study-wide results and limits: A possible signature appeared as one related-CDR3 cluster, in which phylogenetic grouping placed the repertoires of 18 of 34 multiple sclerosis patients.

V gene TRBV5-6 combines with J gene TRBJ2-5; 9 nucleotides line up with TRBD1. The clonotype was recovered from a young woman with multiple sclerosis. Sequencing was performed on PBMCs. The CDR3 bases are TGTGCCAGCAGCGCCGGGACAGGGAAAAAGACCCAGTACTTC. As protein: CASSAGTGKKTQYF. Together with reference TRBV5-6 and TRBJ2-5, the CDR3 gives the full variable domain: DAGVTQSPTHLIKTRGQQVTLRCSPKSGHDTVSWYQQALGQGPQFIFQYYEEEERQRGNFPDRFSGHQFPNYSSELNVNALLLGDSALYLCASSAGTGKKTQYFGPGTRLLVL.